This is a list of T cell receptor beta chains from one sample in a study of shared T cell receptors in the human thymus. Sequencing used immunoSEQ multiplex PCR; TCRdb keeps in-frame clones, though not all of them. The repertoire holds 720,000 or so clones, with roughly 85% as singletons. The same sample was also used in a study of human thymus T cells.

Sequencing input: thymocytes. These TCRs come from a girl under three years old with a congenital heart defect. Both conserved end residues are part of each CDR3. A D gene is named only where the DNA matches it firmly. A row's size may be missing; if present it is once, few, many or a size class.

D: TRBD1
size: .
J: TRBJ1-2
V: TRBV10-3
CDR3: CAISDRRTGDNYGYTF
DNA: TGTGCCATCAGTGATCGAAGGACAGGGGATAACTATGGCTACACCTTC

D: .
size: .
J: TRBJ1-1
V: TRBV5-1
CDR3: CASRERGNTEAFF
DNA: TGCGCCAGCAGAGAAAGGGGGAACACTGAAGCTTTCTTT

D: TRBD1
size: few
J: TRBJ1-2
V: TRBV10-3
CDR3: CAISEYRGGYTF
DNA: TGTGCCATCAGTGAGTACAGGGGCGGCTACACCTTC

D: TRBD1
size: once
J: TRBJ1-1
V: TRBV12-5
CDR3: CASGLVLGTGDPTEAFF
DNA: TGTGCTAGTGGTTTGGTACTGGGGACAGGGGACCCCACTGAAGCTTTCTTT

D: TRBD1
size: .
J: TRBJ1-2
V: TRBV7-9
CDR3: CASSLDKTGANYGYTF
DNA: TGTGCCAGCAGCTTAGATAAGACAGGGGCTAACTATGGCTACACCTTC

D: .
size: .
J: TRBJ2-7
V: TRBV4-1
CDR3: CASSQAPPEGSSYEQYF
DNA: TGCGCCAGCAGCCAGGCTCCCCCCGAGGGAAGCTCCTACGAGCAGTACTTC

D: TRBD1
size: .
J: TRBJ2-2
V: TRBV19
CDR3: CASSETGGTGELFF
DNA: TGTGCCAGTTCCGAGACAGGGGGCACCGGGGAGCTGTTTTTT

D: .
size: .
J: TRBJ2-2
V: TRBV9
CDR3: CASSVGRTGELFF
DNA: TGTGCCAGCAGCGTAGGTCGGACCGGGGAGCTGTTTTTT

D: .
size: .
J: TRBJ1-1
V: TRBV13
CDR3: CASSLVESRNREAFF
DNA: TGTGCCAGCAGCTTAGTAGAGTCGAGAAATCGTGAAGCTTTCTTT

D: .
size: .
J: TRBJ1-6
V: TRBV2
CDR3: CASSEGSGRKSSYNSPLHF
DNA: TGTGCCAGCAGTGAAGGCAGCGGCAGGAAAAGCTCCTATAATTCACCCCTCCACTTT

D: .
size: .
J: TRBJ1-4
V: TRBV2
CDR3: CAAVEREKLFF
DNA: TGTGCCGCCGTCGAGCGGGAAAAACTGTTTTTT

D: TRBD1
size: .
J: TRBJ1-2
V: TRBV4-3
CDR3: CASSQDYWGRGQEANYGYTF
DNA: TGCGCCAGCAGCCAAGATTATTGGGGCAGGGGGCAGGAGGCTAACTATGGCTACACCTTC

D: TRBD1
size: .
J: TRBJ1-2
V: TRBV29-1
CDR3: CSVLTGPGYGYTF
DNA: TGCAGCGTCCTGACAGGGCCCGGCTATGGCTACACCTTC

D: TRBD1
size: .
J: TRBJ1-2
V: TRBV6-1
CDR3: CASSEAPGQGEGGYTF
DNA: TGTGCCAGCAGTGAAGCCCCTGGACAGGGGGAAGGTGGCTACACCTTC